This T cell receptor beta chain comes out of a study of blood T cell repertoires in COVID-19 (dated by TCRdb to 2020 to 2022). As for the study more broadly: Samples from collaborators originated in the United States, Italy and Spain and spanned both the acute and convalescent phases of COVID-19. The material from the prospective study consisted of cDNA or gDNA derived from T cells, B-cell-depleted T cells, or PBMCs. Subjects who had been exposed to COVID-19, were actively infected with it, or had recovered from it provided the deeply sampled blood TCRbeta repertoires that made up the dataset. The repertoires were made available in a free public database intended to serve as a resource for research on the immune response to SARS-CoV-2. Samples came from the ongoing ImmuneRACE study (first 160 participants) plus 1,254 subjects from 6 global collaborators. Nearly every sample came with metadata listing a de-identified subject ID, COVID-19 status, age in years and sex. Where available, HLA class I and class II types were taken from metadata supplied by the sample provider and were not determined by assay-based typing.

The immunoSEQ Assay, a bias-controlled multiplex PCR, was used to amplify TCRbeta CDR3 regions from genomic DNA. The original methods were these. The number of nucleated cells in each sample was estimated from the amplification of reference gene primers within the assay. To quantify the absolute abundance of each unique TCRbeta CDR3 rearrangement, sequence reads were collapsed and filtered. For each sample, productive Simpson clonality was calculated as the square root of Simpson's diversity index across productive rearrangements. The table comes from immuneACCESS by way of TCRdb, which keeps in-frame sequences with V and J called. Part of the clones is missing from these tables; in studies checked, under half for an unresolved V gene and the rest for unknown reasons. V and J calls and clone size are copied from that table; D and trimming were computed from the DNA. The sample has about 210,000 clones on record, around 88% of them singletons. The ten largest clones represent roughly 2.9% of the sample.

Whole blood was collected in K2EDTA tubes by collaborating institutions according to the institutions' own protocols. For TCRbeta analysis, collaborator samples were shipped as frozen whole blood, as isolated PBMCs, or as DNA extracted from either sample type. This clone was observed a handful of times. Its antigen specificity is not known. No base qualities exist here, and no much larger clone lies one base off it. The same CDR3 also results from other DNA sequences found in this sample. Study-level results and caveats: The quantity of clinical and demographic metadata differed by source and by participant and was supplied without curation.

CDR1 and CDR2, looked up from the germline V gene, are SQVTM and ANQGSEA. The CDR3 starts with the cysteine, ends with the phenylalanine, and has 12 residues. Just CDR3 DNA is preserved here, 36 bases in frame from base 1. Here V drops 6 bases and J drops 1 base, and the junction holds 1 base not matched to any gene. Here the chain combines TRBV29-1 and TRBJ1-1; 8 bases in between match TRBD1. The sequence was obtained from a man between 50 and 59 years old with active or convalescent COVID-19. The sample was peripheral blood. The sequenced DNA: TGCAGCGTGGGGACAGGGAACACTGAAGCTTTCTTT. This yields the protein CSVGTGNTEAFF.